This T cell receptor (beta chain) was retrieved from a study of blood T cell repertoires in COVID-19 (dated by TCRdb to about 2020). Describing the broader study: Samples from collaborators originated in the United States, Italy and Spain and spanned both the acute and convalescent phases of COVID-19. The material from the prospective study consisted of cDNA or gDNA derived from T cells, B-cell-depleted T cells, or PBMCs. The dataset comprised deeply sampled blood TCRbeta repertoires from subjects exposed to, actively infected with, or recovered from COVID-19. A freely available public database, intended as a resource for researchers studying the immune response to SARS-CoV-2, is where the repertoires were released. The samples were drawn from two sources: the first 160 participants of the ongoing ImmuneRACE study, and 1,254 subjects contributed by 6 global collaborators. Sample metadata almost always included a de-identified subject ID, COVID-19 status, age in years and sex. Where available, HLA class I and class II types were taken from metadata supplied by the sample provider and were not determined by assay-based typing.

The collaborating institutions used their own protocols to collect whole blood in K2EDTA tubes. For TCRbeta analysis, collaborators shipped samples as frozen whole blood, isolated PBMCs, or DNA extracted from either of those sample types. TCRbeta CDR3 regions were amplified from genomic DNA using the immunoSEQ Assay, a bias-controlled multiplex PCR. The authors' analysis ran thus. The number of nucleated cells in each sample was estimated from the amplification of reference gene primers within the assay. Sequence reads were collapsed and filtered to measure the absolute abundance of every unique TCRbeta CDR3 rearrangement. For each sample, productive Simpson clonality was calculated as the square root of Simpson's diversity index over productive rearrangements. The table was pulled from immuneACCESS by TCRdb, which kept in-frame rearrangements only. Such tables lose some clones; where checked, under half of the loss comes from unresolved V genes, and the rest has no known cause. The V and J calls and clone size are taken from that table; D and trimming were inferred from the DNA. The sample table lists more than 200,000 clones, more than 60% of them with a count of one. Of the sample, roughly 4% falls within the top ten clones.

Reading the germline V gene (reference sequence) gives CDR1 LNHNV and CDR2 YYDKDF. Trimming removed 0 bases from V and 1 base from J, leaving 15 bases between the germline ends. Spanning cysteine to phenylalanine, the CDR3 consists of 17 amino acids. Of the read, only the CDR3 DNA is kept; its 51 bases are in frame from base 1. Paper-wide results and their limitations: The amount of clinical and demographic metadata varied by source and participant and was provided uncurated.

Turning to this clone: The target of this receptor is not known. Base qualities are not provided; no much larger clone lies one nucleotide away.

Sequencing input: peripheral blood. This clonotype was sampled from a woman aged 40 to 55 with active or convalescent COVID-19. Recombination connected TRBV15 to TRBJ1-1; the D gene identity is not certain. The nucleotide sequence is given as TGTGCCACCAGCAGAGAGAGGATCCGGCAGCCGAACACTGAAGCTTTCTTT. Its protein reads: CATSRERIRQPNTEAFF.